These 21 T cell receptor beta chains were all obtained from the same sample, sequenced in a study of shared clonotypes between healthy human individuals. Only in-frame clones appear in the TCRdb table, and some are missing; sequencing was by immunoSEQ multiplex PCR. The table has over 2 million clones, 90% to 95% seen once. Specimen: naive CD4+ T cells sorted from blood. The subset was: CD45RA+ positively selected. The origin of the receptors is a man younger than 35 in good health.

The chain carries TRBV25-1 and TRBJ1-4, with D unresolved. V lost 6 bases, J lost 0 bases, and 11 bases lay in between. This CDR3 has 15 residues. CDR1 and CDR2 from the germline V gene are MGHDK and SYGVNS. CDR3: CASSRTGTTNEKLFF. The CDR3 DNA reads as TGTGCCAGCAGCCGCACGGGGACAACTAATGAAAAACTGTTTTTT.

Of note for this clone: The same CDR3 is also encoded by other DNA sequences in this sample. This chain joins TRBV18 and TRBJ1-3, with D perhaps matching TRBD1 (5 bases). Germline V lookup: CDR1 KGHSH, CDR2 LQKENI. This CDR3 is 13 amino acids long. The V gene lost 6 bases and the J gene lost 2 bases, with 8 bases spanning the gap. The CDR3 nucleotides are TGTGCCAGCTCTCCAGGGCCTGGAAACACCATATATTTT. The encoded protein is CASSPGPGNTIYF.

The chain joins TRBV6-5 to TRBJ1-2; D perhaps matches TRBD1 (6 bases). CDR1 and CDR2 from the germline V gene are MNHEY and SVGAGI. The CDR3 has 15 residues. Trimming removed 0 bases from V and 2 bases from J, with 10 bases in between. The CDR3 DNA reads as TGTGCCAGCAGTTACTCGTGGCAGGGGAACTATGGCTACACCTTC. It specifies CASSYSWQGNYGYTF.

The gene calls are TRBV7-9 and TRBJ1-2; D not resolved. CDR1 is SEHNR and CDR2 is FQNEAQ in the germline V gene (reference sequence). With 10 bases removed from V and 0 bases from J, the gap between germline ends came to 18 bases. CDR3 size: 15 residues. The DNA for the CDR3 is TGTGCCATCCTATTTAACGGGCGTCCTAACTATGGCTACACCTTC. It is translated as CAILFNGRPNYGYTF. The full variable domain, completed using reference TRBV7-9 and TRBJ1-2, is DTGVSQNPRHKITKRGQNVTFRCDPISEHNRLYWYRQTLGQGPEFLTYFQNEAQLEKSRLLSDRFSAERPKGSFSTLEIQRTEQGDSAMYLCAILFNGRPNYGYTFGSGTRLTVV.

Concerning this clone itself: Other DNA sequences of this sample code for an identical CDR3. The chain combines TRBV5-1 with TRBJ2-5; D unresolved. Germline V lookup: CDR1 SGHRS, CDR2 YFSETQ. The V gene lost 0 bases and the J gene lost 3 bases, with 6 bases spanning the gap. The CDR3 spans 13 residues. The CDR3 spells CASSLGSKETQYF. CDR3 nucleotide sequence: TGCGCCAGCAGCTTGGGCAGCAAAGAGACCCAGTACTTC.

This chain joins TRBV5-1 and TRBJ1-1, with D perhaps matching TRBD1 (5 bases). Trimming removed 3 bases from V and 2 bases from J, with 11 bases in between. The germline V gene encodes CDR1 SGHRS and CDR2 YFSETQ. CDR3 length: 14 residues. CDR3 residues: CASSWGSSNTEAFF. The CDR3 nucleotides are TGCGCCAGCAGCTGGGGGAGTTCAAACACTGAAGCTTTCTTT.

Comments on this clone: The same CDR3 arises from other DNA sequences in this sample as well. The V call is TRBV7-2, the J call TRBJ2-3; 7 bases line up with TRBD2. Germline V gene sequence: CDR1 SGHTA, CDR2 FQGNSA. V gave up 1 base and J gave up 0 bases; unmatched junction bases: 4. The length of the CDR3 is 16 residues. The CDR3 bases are TGTGCCAGCAGCTTAGAAAGCGGGACTAGCACAGATACGCAGTATTTT. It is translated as CASSLESGTSTDTQYF.

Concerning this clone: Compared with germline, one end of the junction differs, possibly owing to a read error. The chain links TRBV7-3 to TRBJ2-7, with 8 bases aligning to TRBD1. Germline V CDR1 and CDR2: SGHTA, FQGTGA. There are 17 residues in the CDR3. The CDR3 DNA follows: TGTGCCTGCAGCCGAAACCCTGCCGGGACAGGCATCTACGAGCAGTACTTC. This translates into CACSRNPAGTGIYEQYF.

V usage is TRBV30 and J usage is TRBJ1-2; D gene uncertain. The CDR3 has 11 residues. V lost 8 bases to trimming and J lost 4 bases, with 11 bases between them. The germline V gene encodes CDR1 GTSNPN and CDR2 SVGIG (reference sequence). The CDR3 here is CAQAAFYGYTF. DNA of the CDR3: TGTGCCCAGGCAGCCTTCTATGGCTACACCTTC.

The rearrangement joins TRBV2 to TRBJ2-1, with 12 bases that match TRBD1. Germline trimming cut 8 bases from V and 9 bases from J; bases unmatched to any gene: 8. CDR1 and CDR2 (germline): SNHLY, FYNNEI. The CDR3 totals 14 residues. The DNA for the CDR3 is TGTGCCAGCTCCTCCGGGACAGGGGGCTTTGAGCAGTTCTTC. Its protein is CASSSGTGGFEQFF.

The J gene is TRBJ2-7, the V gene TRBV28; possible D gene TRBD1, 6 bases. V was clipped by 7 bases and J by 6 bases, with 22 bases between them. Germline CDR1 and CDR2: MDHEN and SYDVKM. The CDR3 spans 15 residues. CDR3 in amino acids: CASNGESRQVGEQYF. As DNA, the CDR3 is TGTGCCAGCAATGGGGAGTCCCGACAGGTAGGCGAGCAGTACTTC.

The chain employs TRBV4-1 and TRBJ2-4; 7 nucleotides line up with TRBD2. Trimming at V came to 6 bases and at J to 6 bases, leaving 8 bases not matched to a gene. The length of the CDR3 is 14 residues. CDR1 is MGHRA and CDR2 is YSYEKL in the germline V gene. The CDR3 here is CASSPGGGGNIQYF. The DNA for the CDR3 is TGCGCCAGCAGTCCTGGCGGGGGAGGAAACATTCAGTACTTC.

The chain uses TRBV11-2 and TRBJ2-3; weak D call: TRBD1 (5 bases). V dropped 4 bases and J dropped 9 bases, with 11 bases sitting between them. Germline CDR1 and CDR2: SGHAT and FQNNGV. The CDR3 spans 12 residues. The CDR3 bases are TGTGCCAGCAGCTCAGACAAGGGGACGCAGTATTTT. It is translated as CASSSDKGTQYF. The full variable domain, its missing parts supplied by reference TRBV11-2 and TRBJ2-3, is EAGVAQSPRYKIIEKRQSVAFWCNPISGHATLYWYQQILGQGPKLLIQFQNNGVVDDSQLPKDRFSAERLKGVDSTLKIQPAKLEDSAVYLCASSSDKGTQYFGPGTRLTVL.

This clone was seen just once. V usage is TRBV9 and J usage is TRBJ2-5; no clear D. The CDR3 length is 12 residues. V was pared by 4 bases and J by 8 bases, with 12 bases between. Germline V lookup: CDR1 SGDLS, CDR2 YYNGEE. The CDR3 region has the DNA TGTGCCAGCAGCCAGGACCAATTCACCCAGTACTTC. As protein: CASSQDQFTQYF.

In nucleotides, the CDR3 is TGTGCCAGCAGCTTAAGGAGCCCAGGGGGCGGAAGTAAGGCAGATACGCAGTATTTT. Translating it yields CASSLRSPGGGSKADTQYF. The V call is TRBV11-2, the J call TRBJ2-3; 8 bases align to TRBD1. In germline, CDR1 is SGHAT, CDR2 FQNNGV. The V and J ends lost 2 bases and 4 bases, in that order; junction bases with no gene match: 17. The CDR3 is 19 residues long.

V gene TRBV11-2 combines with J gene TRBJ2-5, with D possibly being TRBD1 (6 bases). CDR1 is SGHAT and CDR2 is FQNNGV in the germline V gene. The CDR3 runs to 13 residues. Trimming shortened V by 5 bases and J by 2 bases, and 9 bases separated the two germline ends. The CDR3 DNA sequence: TGTGCCAGCAGCCCCGGACAGCAAGAGACCCAGTACTTC. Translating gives CASSPGQQETQYF.

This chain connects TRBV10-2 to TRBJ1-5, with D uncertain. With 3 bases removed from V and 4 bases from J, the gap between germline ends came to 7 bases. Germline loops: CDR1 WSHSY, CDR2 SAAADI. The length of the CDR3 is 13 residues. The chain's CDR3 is CASSEAGNQPQHF. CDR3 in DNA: TGCGCCAGCAGTGAAGCCGGGAATCAGCCCCAGCATTTT.

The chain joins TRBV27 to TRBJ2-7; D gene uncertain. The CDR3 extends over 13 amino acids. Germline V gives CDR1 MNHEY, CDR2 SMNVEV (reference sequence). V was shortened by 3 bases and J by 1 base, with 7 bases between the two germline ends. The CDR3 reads CASSFPGSYEQYF. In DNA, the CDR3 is TGTGCCAGCAGTTTTCCAGGATCCTACGAGCAGTACTTC.

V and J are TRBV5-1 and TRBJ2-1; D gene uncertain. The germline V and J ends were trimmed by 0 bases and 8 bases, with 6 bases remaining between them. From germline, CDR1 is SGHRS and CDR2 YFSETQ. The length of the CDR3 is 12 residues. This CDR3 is CASSLGGYEQFF. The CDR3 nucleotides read TGCGCCAGCAGCTTGGGTGGGTATGAGCAGTTCTTC.

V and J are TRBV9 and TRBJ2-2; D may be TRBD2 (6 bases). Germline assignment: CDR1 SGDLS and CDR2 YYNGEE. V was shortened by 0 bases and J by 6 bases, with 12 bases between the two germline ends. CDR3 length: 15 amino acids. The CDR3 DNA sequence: TGTGCCAGCAGCGTAGTGGCAGGGACTCCCGGGGAGCTGTTTTTT. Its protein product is CASSVVAGTPGELFF.

CDR3 bases: TGTGCCAGCAGTCCCCGGGATTCCTGGGGCGGCTACACCTTC. Residues: CASSPRDSWGGYTF. The chain links TRBV6-6 to TRBJ1-2; D may be TRBD1 (5 bases). Germline-derived CDR1 and CDR2 are MNHNY and SVGAGI (reference sequence). The CDR3 spans 14 residues. V was trimmed by 5 bases and J by 8 bases, leaving 18 bases between them.